This TCR beta chain appears in the sequencing data of a study of shared clonotypes between healthy human individuals. Findings and caveats of the study: The generation probabilities recorded for non-shared clonotypes fell below those of clonotypes shared by all four donors.

With regard to this clone: Antigen specificity is unknown.

The germline V gene has CDR1 SGHAT and CDR2 FQNNGV. V dropped 9 bases and J dropped 0 bases, with 12 bases sitting between them. The CDR3 extends over 13 amino acids. How the authors handled the data: ImmunoSEQ yielded junction-only sequences lacking quality scores, so filtering differed. This table comes from immunoSEQ multiplex PCR, and its TCRdb copy is limited to in-frame clones, with some not included. V, J and clone size are those of that table, while D and trimming were read from the DNA. The repertoire holds a few million clones, with roughly 90% as singletons. The clonotype comes from a man aged 18 to 35 in good health. Some clones in this sample may be carry-over from other donors' samples. Sample: naive CD4+ T cells from PBMCs. Subset defined: CD45RA+ positively selected. The chain employs TRBV11-2 and TRBJ2-7, with D perhaps TRBD1 or TRBD2 (5 bases each). CDR3 coding DNA: TGTGCCAGTAGGGACCTGGGCTCCTACGAGCAGTACTTC. Its translation: CASRDLGSYEQYF.